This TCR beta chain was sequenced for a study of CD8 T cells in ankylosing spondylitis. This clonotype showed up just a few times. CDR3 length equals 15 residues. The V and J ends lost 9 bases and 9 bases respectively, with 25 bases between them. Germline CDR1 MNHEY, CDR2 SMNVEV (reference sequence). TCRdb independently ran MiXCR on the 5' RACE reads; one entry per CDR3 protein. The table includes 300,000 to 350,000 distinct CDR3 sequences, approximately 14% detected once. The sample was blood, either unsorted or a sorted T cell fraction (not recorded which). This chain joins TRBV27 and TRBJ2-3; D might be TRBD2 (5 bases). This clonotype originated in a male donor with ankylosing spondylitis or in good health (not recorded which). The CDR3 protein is CASRRFGLQKGTQYF. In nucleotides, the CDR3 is TGTGCCAGTCGCCGCTTCGGACTGCAGAAGGGCACGCAGTATTTT.